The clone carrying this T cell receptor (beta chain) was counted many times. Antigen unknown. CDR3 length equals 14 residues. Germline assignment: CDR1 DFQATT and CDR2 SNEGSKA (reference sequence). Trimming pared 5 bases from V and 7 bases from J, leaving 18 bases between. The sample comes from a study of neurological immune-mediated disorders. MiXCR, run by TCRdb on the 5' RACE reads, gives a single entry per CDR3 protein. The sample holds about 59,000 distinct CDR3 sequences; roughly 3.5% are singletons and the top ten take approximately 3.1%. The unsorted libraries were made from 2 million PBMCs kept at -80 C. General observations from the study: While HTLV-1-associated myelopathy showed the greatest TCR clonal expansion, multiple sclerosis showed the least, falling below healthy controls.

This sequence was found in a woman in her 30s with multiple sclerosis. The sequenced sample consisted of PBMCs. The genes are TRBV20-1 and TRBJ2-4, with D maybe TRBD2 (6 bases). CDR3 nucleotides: TGCAGTGCTCACGCCGGGGGATTGGACAACATTCAGTACTTC. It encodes CSAHAGGLDNIQYF.